This T cell receptor (beta chain) came from a study of shared clonotypes between healthy human individuals (dated by TCRdb to 2020 to 2022). For context, the study as a whole: The cohort comprised a couple of women and a few men aged 18 to 49 years. For each donor, CD4 naive and CD4 memory were each given three plates, CD8 naive was given two plates, and CD8 memory was given one plate. To estimate repertoire size and how much clonotype sharing occurs between individuals, the study deeply sequenced the blood TCR repertoires of five healthy adults. To increase sequencing depth and limit assay-specific biases, TCR repertoire library preparation and sequencing were carried out by different laboratories using diverse techniques. Per donor, leukapheresis produced somewhere between about 0.94 and 9 billion PBMCs.

Using the deep immunoSEQ assay, TCR CDR3 regions were amplified from genomic DNA by multiplex PCR. Genomic DNA extracted from each cell subset was distributed evenly over all wells of several immunoSEQ 96-well plates, and each plate served as one replicate. For sorted subsets, approximately 200 ng of genomic DNA, equivalent to around 30,000 T cell genomes, went into each replicate PCR. The purified libraries were quantified using a Qubit 3.0 fluorometer, sized with a Bioanalyzer 2100, and then quantified again using the KAPA Library Quantification kit. Every immunoSEQ 96-well plate was sequenced on a dedicated single-read 150-cycle Illumina NextSeq 550 flow cell. In the source study's methods: Because only junctional sequences without quality scores were contained in the immunoSEQ output, filtering matching that applied to full-length reads could not be performed. Sequences were annotated with PyIR, a Python wrapper for IgBLAST v1.9, and V/J genes and CDR3 were assigned using IMGT germline references. Reads were filtered out if the reads had weak V/J assignments (E-value above 1e-6), no CDR3, stop codons, out-of-frame junctions, or ambiguous translated residues. A V3J clonotype was defined by an identical inferred V gene, J gene, and CDR3 amino acid sequence. Percentage overlap between repertoires was calculated by dividing the number of shared unique clonotypes by the size of the smaller repertoire. Three approaches were used to assess repertoire richness: RTK rarefaction, the Chao1 estimator, and Recon v2.1 estimates of unobserved clonotypes. For all TCRbeta clonotypes obtained by the gDNA method from a handful of donors, generation probabilities were computed with OLGA. TCRdb mirrors the immuneACCESS table, restricted to in-frame sequences. Some clones are absent from its copies; in checked studies, under half trace to an unresolved V gene, and the reason for the others is unknown. The V and J calls and clone size are taken from that table; D and trimming were inferred from the DNA. The sample yields about 2,200,000 clones; 93% were counted once. Under 2% of the sample goes to the ten largest clones.

CD8 naive samples were CD45RO-negative cells positively selected for CCR7, giving a CD45RA+CCR7+ population that excluded TemRA cells. The donors were healthy, HIV-negative adults who had no recently reported acute infections or vaccinations. All donors were Caucasian adults living in Nashville, Tennessee, USA. Blood was obtained by leukapheresis, after which PBMCs were separated by Ficoll-Histopaque density gradient centrifugation and cryopreserved in liquid nitrogen vapor phase. Analytical flow cytometry was used to check the purity and quantity of each magnetically sorted T cell population. From each sorted fraction, genomic DNA was isolated and quantified by UV absorbance on a Nanodrop 2000c. Broader findings and caveats from the paper: Based on pairwise subsampling, the degree of clonotype sharing among donors was expected to be affected by sequencing depth. Compared with non-shared clonotypes, the clonotypes found in all four sorted-subset donors had higher generation probabilities. Because the study included only a small number of donors, the genetic and exposure-history diversity represented was limited. Sampling was restricted to blood, and TCR repertoires in tissue are likely to differ from TCR repertoires in blood. Larger estimated clonotype richness was generally found for naive subsets than for memory subsets. Incomplete sequencing was indicated by rarefaction of sorted-subset datasets, despite the large sequencing depth. Sharing across several donors was observed for 4.5% to 6.5% of naive CD4, 3.5% of naive CD8, 2% to 2.5% of memory CD4, and roughly 0.4% of memory CD8 clonotypes.

Taken from cysteine to phenylalanine, the CDR3 has 15 residues. Just the 45-base CDR3 DNA is kept, in frame starting at base 1. The CDR1 and CDR2 encoded by the germline V gene are MNHEY and SVGAGI. This clone is a singleton in its sample. Its antigen is still unknown. Its ends do not fully match the called genes, so a read error is possible. The origin of this receptor is a man aged 18 to 30 in good health. Some clones in this sample may be carry-over from other donors' samples. The sequenced sample was naive CD8+ T cells from PBMCs. Interpreted using the paper, the cell subset or site label stands for: CD45RA+CCR7+. The V and J genes are TRBV6-5 and TRBJ1-1, with the D gene call left open. Read as DNA, the sequence is TGTGCCAGCAGTTACTCGGGGAGGGCCAACAATGAAGCTTTCTTT. It codes for CASSYSGRANNEAFF.